These T cell receptor beta chains were read from a single sample in a study of cytomegalovirus exposure and HLA in healthy donors. Assay used: immunoSEQ multiplex PCR; TCRdb lists only in-frame clones, some missing. The table lists fewer than 200,000 clones, roughly an eighth of them singletons. The sequenced sample consisted of PBMCs. The receptor source for this set is a man in his fifties or sixties in good health and CMV-seropositive. Both conserved end residues are part of each CDR3. D genes are given only for firm matches. Size is stated for part of the rows, as once, few or many counts, or as a class when the clone is expanded.

J	V	size	D	CDR3	DNA
TRBJ1-1	TRBV6-1	few	-	CASSGGLMNTEAFF	TGTGCCAGCAGTGGAGGTCTGATGAACACTGAAGCTTTCTTT
TRBJ1-6	TRBV19	few	-	CASSITTKQVDSPLHF	TGTGCCAGTAGTATAACGACGAAGCAGGTCGATTCACCCCTCCACTTT
TRBJ2-1	TRBV10-3	many	TRBD2	CAISESILGGGYNEQFF	TGTGCCATCAGTGAGTCGATTCTCGGGGGGGGCTACAATGAGCAGTTCTTC
TRBJ2-2	TRBV7-2	few	-	CASSLGGPNTGELFF	TGTGCCAGCAGCTTGGGGGGACCGAACACCGGGGAGCTGTTTTTT
TRBJ2-1	TRBV5-6	-	TRBD1	CASSPPDRAYNEQFF	TGTGCCAGCAGTCCTCCGGACAGGGCCTACAATGAGCAGTTCTTC
TRBJ2-2	TRBV5-1	-	-	CASSFSSGGAGTGELFF	TGCGCCAGCAGCTTCTCAAGTGGGGGGGCAGGCACCGGGGAGCTGTTTTTT
TRBJ2-3	TRBV6-5	-	-	CASSSSAVRTDTQYF	TGTGCCAGCAGTTCCTCAGCGGTCCGCACAGATACGCAGTATTTT
TRBJ1-2	TRBV29-1	few	-	CSVDTWDYGYTF	TGCAGCGTCGACACGTGGGACTATGGCTACACCTTC
TRBJ1-2	TRBV4-2	few	TRBD1	CASSQERQIQGNYGYTF	TGTGCCAGCAGCCAAGAAAGGCAGATACAGGGGAACTATGGCTACACCTTC
TRBJ1-3	TRBV7-9	-	-	CASSSRQDSGNTIYF	TGTGCCAGCAGCAGTCGACAGGACTCTGGAAACACCATATATTTT
TRBJ2-4	TRBV6-5	few	-	CASSESPNIQYF	TGTGCCAGCAGTGAGTCTCCCAACATTCAGTACTTC
TRBJ1-4	TRBV5-1	-	TRBD1	CASSTQGENEKLFF	TGCGCCAGCAGCACTCAGGGGGAGAATGAAAAACTGTTTTTT
TRBJ2-7	TRBV29-1	-	-	CSALQGIDYEQYF	TGCAGCGCCCTACAGGGAATAGACTACGAGCAGTACTTC
TRBJ1-2	TRBV15	-	-	CATSSDRWEGYTF	TGTGCCACCAGCAGTGACCGATGGGAGGGCTACACCTTC
TRBJ1-1	TRBV4-2	-	-	CASSQERSGSAEAFF	TGTGCCAGCAGCCAAGAGAGGTCAGGGTCGGCTGAAGCTTTCTTT
TRBJ1-2	TRBV6-5	-	-	CASSYSTGISYTF	TGTGCCAGCAGTTACTCGACGGGGATAAGCTACACCTTC
TRBJ2-5	TRBV7-2	-	TRBD1	CASSLITGGIETQYF	TGTGCCAGCAGCTTAATAACAGGGGGCATTGAGACCCAGTACTTC
TRBJ2-3	TRBV9	-	TRBD1	CASSVTGLEGNTQYF	TGTGCCAGCAGTGTGACAGGGTTAGAAGGAAATACGCAGTATTTT
TRBJ2-2	TRBV4-2	-	-	CASSQDTQFTGELFF	TGTGCCAGCAGCCAAGATACCCAGTTCACCGGGGAGCTGTTTTTT
TRBJ1-6	TRBV5-1	-	TRBD1	CASSFRPTGGLRGNSPLHF	TGCGCCAGCAGCTTCAGGCCGACAGGGGGTCTCCGTGGCAATTCACCCCTCCACTTT
TRBJ1-4	TRBV5-1	once	-	CASSPSPNEKLFF	TGCGCCAGCAGCCCCTCTCCTAATGAAAAACTGTTTTTT
TRBJ1-3	TRBV5-4	-	-	CASSLGQGNTIYF	TGTGCCAGCAGCTTGGGACAGGGAAACACCATATATTTT
TRBJ1-1	TRBV10-3	-	-	CAIHGGFNTEAFF	TGTGCCATCCATGGCGGGTTCAACACTGAAGCTTTCTTT
TRBJ1-1	TRBV7-2	-	TRBD1	CASSFRDRAAFF	TGTGCCAGCAGCTTCCGGGACAGAGCAGCTTTCTTT
TRBJ1-5	TRBV5-1	-	TRBD1	CASSVTGGGNQPQHF	TGCGCCAGCAGCGTAACAGGGGGAGGAAATCAGCCCCAGCATTTT
TRBJ1-2	TRBV10-2	few	-	CASSQGGGYTF	TGCGCCAGCAGTCAGGGAGGGGGCTACACCTTC
TRBJ1-4	TRBV21-1	-	-	CASARGINEKLFF	TGTGCCAGCGCTAGGGGGATTAATGAAAAACTGTTTTTT
TRBJ2-7	TRBV25-1	few	-	CASSNRGSLTYEQYF	TGTGCCAGCAGTAACCGGGGGTCGTTAACCTACGAGCAGTACTTC
TRBJ2-5	TRBV5-4	few	-	CASSLGVQETQYF	TGTGCCAGCAGCTTAGGGGTCCAAGAGACCCAGTACTTC
TRBJ1-5	TRBV28	few	-	CASSFPGGSNQPQHF	TGTGCCAGCAGTTTTCCGGGGGGTAGCAATCAGCCCCAGCATTTT
TRBJ2-4	TRBV11-3	few	TRBD1	CASSPTGSGDIQYF	TGTGCCAGCAGCCCGACAGGGAGTGGGGACATTCAGTACTTC
TRBJ1-1	TRBV18	-	-	CASSLSGSTEAFF	TGTGCCAGCTCACTATCGGGGTCAACTGAAGCTTTCTTT
TRBJ2-6	TRBV7-2	few	TRBD1	CASSLARRTGLSGANVLTF	TGTGCCAGCAGCTTAGCGAGGCGGACAGGTCTCTCTGGGGCCAACGTCCTGACTTTC
TRBJ1-1	TRBV28	few	-	CASREGNTEAFF	TGTGCCAGCAGGGAGGGGAACACTGAAGCTTTCTTT
TRBJ2-3	TRBV15	-	TRBD2	CATSRLGTSIVSDTQYF	TGTGCCACCAGCAGACTCGGGACTAGCATAGTCTCAGATACGCAGTATTTT
TRBJ1-5	TRBV19	-	-	CASTSNQGFQPQHF	TGTGCCAGTACCTCGAACCAGGGGTTTCAGCCCCAGCATTTT
TRBJ2-2	TRBV5-1	few	TRBD1	CASKGQETGELFF	TGCGCCAGCAAGGGACAGGAAACCGGGGAGCTGTTTTTT
TRBJ2-1	TRBV5-8	-	TRBD2	CASSPRGGQGYEQFF	TGTGCCAGCAGCCCGCGGGGGGGTCAGGGGTATGAGCAGTTCTTC
TRBJ1-4	TRBV7-9	-	TRBD1	CASSPQDRFGWNEKLFF	TGTGCCAGCAGCCCACAGGACAGGTTTGGATGGAATGAAAAACTGTTTTTT
TRBJ1-2	TRBV11-2	-	-	CASSLDPGQGYGYTF	TGTGCCAGCAGCTTAGACCCAGGGCAGGGATATGGCTACACCTTC
TRBJ2-3	TRBV7-7	few	-	CASSFGGSFADTQYF	TGTGCTAGCAGCTTTGGAGGGTCTTTCGCAGATACGCAGTATTTT
TRBJ2-5	TRBV28	few	-	CASSLPRRGETQYF	TGTGCCAGCAGTTTACCTCGCAGGGGAGAGACCCAGTACTTC
TRBJ1-1	TRBV18	-	-	CASSPTNIVTEAFF	TGTGCCAGCTCACCAACAAATATCGTCACTGAAGCTTTCTTT
TRBJ1-2	TRBV28	few	-	CASSTTGHPPNYGYTF	TGTGCCAGCAGTACGACGGGACATCCCCCTAACTATGGCTACACCTTC
TRBJ1-1	TRBV5-1	few	TRBD1	CASRRGQVRWMNTEAFF	TGCGCCAGCAGACGTGGACAGGTGAGGTGGATGAACACTGAAGCTTTCTTT
TRBJ2-5	TRBV6-1	-	-	CASSVTFGRALSETQYF	TGTGCCAGCAGTGTAACCTTCGGCAGGGCACTGTCGGAGACCCAGTACTTC
TRBJ2-5	TRBV5-1	few	TRBD1	CASSSGQKETQYF	TGCGCCAGCAGCTCGGGACAGAAAGAGACCCAGTACTTC
TRBJ2-3	TRBV7-2	-	-	CASSLSVTDTQYF	TGTGCCAGCAGCTTATCAGTCACAGATACGCAGTATTTT
TRBJ2-2	TRBV7-8	few	-	CASSLMGGRNGELFF	TGTGCCAGCAGCTTAATGGGGGGGCGTAACGGGGAGCTGTTTTTT
TRBJ2-2	TRBV12-5	-	-	CASGLVVGRKSGELFF	TGTGCTAGTGGTTTGGTAGTTGGTAGAAAGTCCGGGGAGCTGTTTTTT
TRBJ2-3	TRBV5-5	-	TRBD2	CASSPTSGGSADTQYF	TGTGCCAGCAGCCCGACTAGCGGGGGGTCCGCGGATACGCAGTATTTT
TRBJ2-7	TRBV12-5	-	TRBD2	CASKFGGGAWDEQYF	TGTGCTAGTAAATTCGGCGGGGGGGCCTGGGACGAGCAGTACTTC
TRBJ2-2	TRBV5-6	many	TRBD1	CASSFPGTGDTGELFF	TGTGCCAGCAGCTTCCCCGGGACAGGGGACACCGGGGAGCTGTTTTTT
TRBJ2-1	TRBV6-6	-	-	CASSQEQFF	TGTGCAAGCAGCCAGGAGCAGTTCTTC
TRBJ2-5	TRBV6-6	-	TRBD1	CASTTQGQGAWETQYF	TGTGCCAGCACCACACAGGGTCAGGGGGCATGGGAGACCCAGTACTTC
TRBJ2-3	TRBV28	-	TRBD2	CASSWGTSPDTQYF	TGTGCCAGCAGTTGGGGGACTAGCCCAGATACGCAGTATTTT
TRBJ2-1	TRBV4-3	few	-	CASSQDSYNEQFF	TGCGCCAGCAGCCAGGACAGCTACAATGAGCAGTTCTTC
TRBJ2-5	TRBV7-2	few	TRBD2	CASKISGGAVETQYF	TGTGCCAGCAAGATTAGCGGGGGGGCTGTGGAGACCCAGTACTTC